Listed here are 30 T cell receptor beta chains from one sample, sequenced in a study of CD8+ T cells in alopecia areata. Once RNA had been extracted, it was reverse transcribed into cDNA to act as the sequencing template. Assay: immunoSEQ multiplex PCR; the TCRdb copy retains only in-frame clones and omits some. The table lists roughly 200,000 clones, about 48% of them singletons. Treatment reported: oral pan-JAK inhibitor, 5-10 mg twice daily. This material consisted of CD8+ T cells sorted from blood, taken at week 24, from a patient treated with tofacitinib. Source of these receptors: a human donor with alopecia areata.

The J gene is TRBJ1-4, the V gene TRBV5-4; D gene ambiguous. Trimming took 4 bases from V and 7 from J, leaving 14 bases between them. The CDR3 has 14 amino acids. Germline V CDR1 and CDR2: SGHNT, YYREEE (reference sequence). CDR3 loop: CASSPDRGFEKLFF. The CDR3, as DNA: TGTGCCAGCAGCCCGGACCGCGGTTTTGAAAAACTGTTTTTT.

The V and J genes are TRBV30 and TRBJ1-2, with a weak D call TRBD1 (6 bases). Trimming stripped 0 bases from V and 2 bases from J, with 16 bases between. Germline CDR1 and CDR2: GTSNPN and SVGIG (reference sequence). This CDR3 region has 16 residues. The CDR3 protein is CAWSVGAGEGNYGYTF. As DNA, the CDR3 is TGTGCCTGGAGTGTCGGGGCAGGGGAGGGGAACTATGGCTACACCTTC.

This rearrangement joins TRBV30 to TRBJ1-2; D may be TRBD1 (6 bases). The CDR3 runs 14 residues. Per germline, CDR1 GTSNPN and CDR2 SVGIG (reference sequence). The ends were cut back, 2 bases at V and 6 bases at J, with 16 bases in the middle. CDR3 DNA sequence: TGTGCCTGGAGTCCGTTGGGGGCGTCAGATGGCTACACCTTC. Its translation is CAWSPLGASDGYTF. The whole variable domain, filled in from reference TRBV30 and TRBJ1-2, reads SQTIHQWPATLVQPVGSPLSLECTVEGTSNPNLYWYRQAAGRGLQLLFYSVGIGQISSEVPQNLSASRPQDRQFILSSKKLLLSDSGFYLCAWSPLGASDGYTFGSGTRLTVV.

V is TRBV2 and J is TRBJ1-2; D gene ambiguous. Germline-derived CDR1 and CDR2 are SNHLY and FYNNEI. V was pared by 1 base and J by 8 bases, with 5 bases between. This CDR3 spans 11 amino acids. The CDR3 spells CASSEVGGYTF. The CDR3 DNA reads TGTGCCAGCAGTGAAGTGGGGGGCTACACCTTC.

CDR3 loop: CASSLYPSGANVLTF. The CDR3 region has the DNA TGTGCCAGCAGTTTATACCCTTCGGGGGCCAACGTCCTGACTTTC. The chain employs TRBV27 and TRBJ2-6; no firm D call. The CDR3 length is 15 residues. Germline V gene data show CDR1 as MNHEY and CDR2 as SMNVEV (reference sequence). With 1 base removed from V and 4 bases from J, the gap between germline ends came to 8 bases. The whole variable domain, filled in from reference TRBV27 and TRBJ2-6, reads EAQVTQNPRYLITVTGKKLTVTCSQNMNHEYMSWYRQDPGLGLRQIYYSMNVEVTDKGDVPEGYKVSRKEKRNFPLILESPSPNQTSLYFCASSLYPSGANVLTFGAGSRLTVL.

This clone was picked up a small number of times. The chain uses TRBV6-1 and TRBJ1-4; D ambiguous. This CDR3 comprises 19 residues. The V end lost 1 base, the J end lost 3 bases, and 21 bases lay between the germline ends. The germline V gene has CDR1 MNHNS and CDR2 SASEGT. Here the CDR3 DNA reads TGTGCCAGCAGTGAAGACCCCCGCAGGCGGAGTGTGCCTAATGAAAAACTGTTTTTT. It encodes CASSEDPRRRSVPNEKLFF.

This clone has a handful of counts. In DNA, the CDR3 is TGTGCCAGCAGCCCGAGCGAGACTAGTATGTACGAGCAGTACTTC. Protein sequence: CASSPSETSMYEQYF. J is TRBJ2-7 and V is TRBV7-2, with D perhaps matching TRBD2 (6 bases). This CDR3 contains 15 residues. V shed 5 bases and J shed 4 bases, with 18 bases lying between them. Germline CDR1 reads SGHTA; CDR2 reads FQGNSA.

This clone was seen a handful of times. The chain combines TRBV7-9 with TRBJ2-4, with D perhaps matching TRBD1 (7 bases). V lost 4 bases and J 6 bases, leaving 16 bases between the germline ends. The CDR3 has 15 residues. Germline assignment: CDR1 SEHNR and CDR2 FQNEAQ (reference sequence). This CDR3 reads CASSSNDREVNIQYF. DNA of the CDR3: TGTGCCAGCAGCTCGAACGACAGGGAGGTAAACATTCAGTACTTC.

CDR3 DNA: TGTGCCAGCAGCTTAGGAGGGTTGCGCGGCTCCTATAATTCACCCCTCCACTTT. As protein: CASSLGGLRGSYNSPLHF. The chain uses TRBV11-2 and TRBJ1-6; D gene unclear. Trimming stripped 1 base from V and 0 bases from J, with 13 bases between. There are 18 residues in the CDR3. In germline, CDR1 is SGHAT, CDR2 FQNNGV.

The V gene is TRBV7-2, the J gene TRBJ2-7; D is undetermined. This CDR3 is built from 15 residues. In germline, CDR1 is SGHTA, CDR2 FQGNSA. The V end was cut by 5 bases, the J end by 0 bases, with 14 bases between. CDR3 sequence reads: CASSRTLTHSYEQYF. Written as DNA, the CDR3 is TGTGCCAGCAGCCGCACGTTGACACACTCCTACGAGCAGTACTTC.

The chain combines TRBV29-1 with TRBJ2-2; no firm D call. The germline V gene encodes CDR1 SQVTM and CDR2 ANQGSEA. V gave up 7 bases and J gave up 0 bases, with 9 bases separating them. The CDR3 consists of 13 residues. Here the CDR3 reads CSADNTNTGELFF. The CDR3 coding sequence is TGCAGCGCCGACAACACGAACACCGGGGAGCTGTTTTTT.

The J gene is TRBJ1-1, the V gene TRBV29-1, with TRBD1 as a possible D gene (6 bases). V was pared by 3 bases and J by 0 bases, with 8 bases between. CDR1 is SQVTM, CDR2 ANQGSEA, per germline. The CDR3 totals 13 residues. CDR3 sequence (DNA): TGCAGCGTTGACAGGGGATTGAACACTGAAGCTTTCTTT. Translation gives CSVDRGLNTEAFF.

The J gene is TRBJ2-3, the V gene TRBV27; D ambiguous. CDR3 length equals 14 residues. Germline CDR1 is MNHEY and CDR2 is SMNVEV (reference sequence). The CDR3 is CGTRTTYGADTQYF. In nucleotides, the CDR3 is TGTGGCACCCGGACGACATATGGTGCGGATACGCAGTATTTT.

J is TRBJ1-2 and V is TRBV27; D is unclear. The germline V gene encodes CDR1 MNHEY and CDR2 SMNVEV (reference sequence). Trimming took 3 bases from V and 6 from J, leaving 23 bases between them. The length of the CDR3 is 17 residues. This CDR3 reads CASSFKTDYLGRHGYTF. The CDR3 nucleotides read TGTGCCAGCAGTTTCAAAACTGACTACCTGGGCCGCCATGGCTACACCTTC.

The sample holds a few counts of this clone. This rearrangement joins TRBV4-1 to TRBJ2-7, with 8 nucleotides matching TRBD1. The CDR3 runs 14 residues. Germline assignment: CDR1 MGHRA and CDR2 YSYEKL. Trimming cost V 1 base and J 5 bases; bases outside gene matches: 4. CDR3 nucleotides: TGCGCCAGCAGCCAAGCTCTGGGACAGGACGAGCAGTACTTC. This gives the protein CASSQALGQDEQYF.

The genes are TRBV2 and TRBJ1-4, with 7 positions matching TRBD1. V shed 2 bases, J shed 6 bases, and the junction held 6 bases outside the gene matches. From germline, CDR1 is SNHLY and CDR2 FYNNEI. There are 15 residues in the CDR3. The CDR3 DNA reads TGTGCCAGCAGTGAACCGACAGGGACGGATGAAAAACTGTTTTTT. Its protein product is CASSEPTGTDEKLFF.

J is TRBJ2-2 and V is TRBV7-2; D not certain. The V gene lost 4 bases and the J gene lost 2 bases, with 2 bases spanning the gap. This CDR3 contains 12 residues. Germline CDR1 reads SGHTA; CDR2 reads FQGNSA. CDR3 in DNA: TGTGCCAGCAGCTACAACACCGGGGAGCTGTTTTTT. It encodes CASSYNTGELFF.

J is TRBJ2-3 and V is TRBV19, with no clear D. CDR3 length: 12 amino acids. Germline V gives CDR1 LNHDA, CDR2 SQIVND (reference sequence). V dropped 3 bases and J dropped 4 bases, with 5 bases sitting between them. CDR3 loop: CASSMLPDTQYF. The CDR3 DNA is TGTGCCAGTAGTATGCTCCCAGATACGCAGTATTTT. Looking up the rest from reference TRBV19 and TRBJ2-3 gives the full variable domain: DGGITQSPKYLFRKEGQNVTLSCEQNLNHDAMYWYRQDPGQGLRLIYYSQIVNDFQKGDIAEGYSVSREKKESFPLTVTSAQKNPTAFYLCASSMLPDTQYFGPGTRLTVL.

This chain links TRBV19 with TRBJ1-1; D remains ambiguous. Trimming pared 7 bases from V and 5 bases from J, leaving 8 bases between. The germline V gene encodes CDR1 LNHDA and CDR2 SQIVND (reference sequence). The CDR3 spans 11 residues. This CDR3 reads CASIGRTEAFF. CDR3 nucleotides: TGTGCCAGTATTGGGAGGACTGAAGCTTTCTTT.

This clone was detected a few times. The genes are TRBV27 and TRBJ1-2, with D maybe TRBD1 (5 bases). This CDR3 comprises 13 residues. In germline, CDR1 is MNHEY, CDR2 SMNVEV (reference sequence). Between the trimmed V and J ends, which lost 3 bases and 6 bases, there was a span of 11 bases. The CDR3 is CASSFPGSDGYTF. CDR3 sequence (DNA): TGTGCCAGCAGTTTCCCAGGGTCCGATGGCTACACCTTC.

Concerning this clone itself: This sample also contains other DNA sequences that code for the same CDR3. The CDR3 reads CAWSVGLNTGELFF. For the CDR3, the DNA is TGTGCCTGGAGTGTGGGACTTAACACCGGGGAGCTGTTTTTT. J is TRBJ2-2 and V is TRBV30; tentatively, D is TRBD2 (6 bases). The CDR3 is made up of 14 amino acids. Germline V gene data show CDR1 as GTSNPN and CDR2 as SVGIG (reference sequence). Trimming left V 0 bases short and J 2 bases short, with 7 bases between.

V gene TRBV7-6 combines with J gene TRBJ2-7; D may be TRBD1 (5 bases). This CDR3 spans 16 amino acids. Germline V gene sequence: CDR1 SGHVS, CDR2 FNYEAQ. Trimming removed 1 base at V and 0 bases at J, with 13 bases between. In nucleotides, the CDR3 is TGTGCCAGCAGCTTAGAAGGGCAGGGTAACTCCTACGAGCAGTACTTC. It specifies CASSLEGQGNSYEQYF.

In its sample, this clone was seen a few times. V gene TRBV7-2 combines with J gene TRBJ1-1; maybe TRBD1 (5 bases). Trimming stripped 7 bases from V and 8 bases from J, with 17 bases between. CDR3 length: 13 amino acids. CDR1 is SGHTA, CDR2 FQGNSA, per germline. In DNA, the CDR3 is TGTGCCAGCAACCGACCCAGGGACTCGGAAGCTTTCTTT. The encoded protein is CASNRPRDSEAFF.

The chain has TRBV10-3 and TRBJ1-5; perhaps TRBD1 as D (6 bases). This CDR3 is built from 14 residues. V was shortened by 0 bases and J by 7 bases, with 10 bases between the two germline ends. In germline, CDR1 is ENHRY, CDR2 SYGVKD. CDR3 nucleotide sequence: TGTGCCATCAGTGAGTCGGTCGGGGGCCAGCCCCAGCATTTT. Protein product: CAISESVGGQPQHF.

The chain joins TRBV13 to TRBJ1-1; D gene unclear. The germline CDR1 and CDR2 sequences are PRHDT and FYEKMQ (reference sequence). V was pared by 0 bases and J by 2 bases, with 10 bases between. This CDR3 comprises 15 residues. CDR3 DNA: TGTGCCAGCAGCTTAGGAACAGCGGGAAACACTGAAGCTTTCTTT. Translated: CASSLGTAGNTEAFF.

The chain is built from TRBV19 and TRBJ1-2, with TRBD1 identical over 8 bases. This CDR3 is built from 15 residues. Germline-derived CDR1 and CDR2 are LNHDA and SQIVND (reference sequence). The J segment lost 1 base and the V segment lost 4 bases, leaving 5 bases of the junction unmatched. CDR3 sequence (DNA): TGTGCCAGTAGTACCGGGACAGGAGTTAACTATGGCTACACCTTC. Residues: CASSTGTGVNYGYTF.

The V gene is TRBV7-8, the J gene TRBJ1-1; 8 bases agree with TRBD1. V was clipped by 5 bases and J by 4 bases; unmatched bases: 9. The CDR3 has 15 amino acids. The germline gives CDR1 SGHVS, CDR2 FQNEAQ. The CDR3 nucleotides are TGTGCCAGCAGCCAGCGACAGGGGCCGTTCACTGAAGCTTTCTTT. It codes for CASSQRQGPFTEAFF.

This sequence joins TRBV25-1 and TRBJ1-6; D not resolved. CDR1 is MGHDK, CDR2 SYGVNS, per germline. CDR3 length: 16 amino acids. The V end was cut by 6 bases, the J end by 10 bases, with 22 bases between. The CDR3: CASRRTSSEVGSPLHF. The CDR3 DNA reads TGTGCCAGCAGACGAACCTCCTCTGAGGTTGGCTCACCCCTCCACTTT.

Only a few counts were recorded for this clone. The chain joins TRBV13 to TRBJ2-7, with 7 nucleotides matching TRBD1. This CDR3 spans 14 amino acids. Germline CDR1 and CDR2: PRHDT and FYEKMQ (reference sequence). The J segment lost 5 bases and the V segment lost 6 bases, leaving 10 bases of the junction unmatched. Written as DNA, the CDR3 is TGTGCCAGCAGTCGTCGACAGGGTACCAACGAGCAGTACTTC. Protein product: CASSRRQGTNEQYF.

A note on this clone: A read error may produce the germline difference seen at one junction end. V usage is TRBV29-1 and J usage is TRBJ1-1; D is possibly TRBD1 (5 bases). This CDR3 comprises 13 residues. In germline, CDR1 is SQVTM, CDR2 ANQGSEA. The CDR3 DNA follows: TGCAGCGTCGAAGACGGGACGCTACATGAAGCTTTCTTT. The encoded protein is CSVEDGTLHEAFF.